This is a list of T cell receptor beta chains from one sample in a study of blood T cell repertoires in COVID-19. This table comes from immunoSEQ multiplex PCR, and its TCRdb copy is limited to in-frame clones, with some not included. The sample includes some 45,000 clones, 88% seen only once; the top ten take over 9.5%. The material sequenced was peripheral blood. Every receptor here comes from a human donor with active COVID-19. The donor label of this sample is uncertain. The CDR3 runs from the conserved cysteine through the conserved F or W. A D gene is named only where the DNA matches it firmly. Size values are once, few and many counts, or a class for expanded clones, and some rows have none.

length: 13
V: TRBV27
size: NA
J: TRBJ2-5
D: NA
CDR3: CASSPGNRETQYF
DNA: TGTGCCAGCAGTCCCGGGAACCGAGAGACCCAGTACTTC

length: 18
V: TRBV5-1
size: NA
J: TRBJ1-1
D: NA
CDR3: CASSPLRIPRGNFTEAFF
DNA: TGCGCCAGCAGCCCCTTACGAATCCCACGGGGGAATTTCACTGAAGCTTTCTTT

length: 15
V: TRBV10-1
size: NA
J: TRBJ2-5
D: TRBD1
CDR3: CASSEVGTAKETQYF
DNA: TGCGCCAGCAGTGAAGTAGGGACAGCAAAAGAGACCCAGTACTTC

length: 17
V: TRBV4-3
size: NA
J: TRBJ2-3
D: TRBD2
CDR3: CASSQTKGLGSTDTQYF
DNA: TGCGCCAGCAGCCAGACGAAGGGACTAGGGAGCACAGATACGCAGTATTTT

length: 11
V: TRBV20-1
size: NA
J: TRBJ1-5
D: NA
CDR3: CSEGRDQPQHF
DNA: TGCAGTGAAGGGCGGGATCAGCCCCAGCATTTT

length: 15
V: TRBV27
size: NA
J: TRBJ1-6
D: NA
CDR3: CASSLNVGDNSPLHF
DNA: TGTGCCAGCAGTTTAAACGTCGGTGATAATTCACCCCTCCACTTT

length: 14
V: TRBV10-1
size: NA
J: TRBJ2-5
D: NA
CDR3: CARPGLLVQETQYF
DNA: TGCGCCAGACCCGGCCTCCTAGTGCAAGAGACCCAGTACTTC

length: 17
V: TRBV10-3
size: NA
J: TRBJ2-6
D: NA
CDR3: CAISENRAGAGANVLTF
DNA: TGTGCCATCAGTGAGAACAGGGCGGGAGCTGGGGCCAACGTCCTGACTTTC

length: 15
V: TRBV28
size: NA
J: TRBJ1-5
D: NA
CDR3: CASRAPGTPNQPQHF
DNA: TGTGCCAGCAGGGCGCCCGGGACACCTAATCAGCCCCAGCATTTT

length: 15
V: TRBV6-2/TRBV6-3
size: NA
J: TRBJ2-1
D: NA
CDR3: CASSYLDSLEREQFF
DNA: TGTGCCAGCAGTTACCTCGACTCTCTAGAACGTGAGCAGTTCTTC

length: 14
V: TRBV10-3
size: NA
J: TRBJ2-3
D: TRBD2
CDR3: CAIQAGVVTDTQYF
DNA: TGTGCCATCCAAGCGGGGGTGGTCACAGATACGCAGTATTTT

length: 14
V: TRBV6-5
size: NA
J: TRBJ2-1
D: NA
CDR3: CASRGGGNYNEQFF
DNA: TGTGCCAGCAGGGGGGGTGGTAACTACAATGAGCAGTTCTTC

length: 15
V: TRBV7-2
size: once
J: TRBJ2-7
D: NA
CDR3: CASSPRTGNLYEQYF
DNA: TGTGCCAGCAGCCCACGCACGGGGAACCTCTACGAGCAGTACTTC

length: 14
V: TRBV27
size: NA
J: TRBJ2-7
D: TRBD2
CDR3: CASSSLWGRDEQYF
DNA: TGTGCCAGCAGTTCGCTTTGGGGGAGGGACGAGCAGTACTTC

length: 14
V: TRBV7-9
size: NA
J: TRBJ1-1
D: NA
CDR3: CASSLDQRSVEAFF
DNA: TGTGCCAGCAGCTTAGACCAACGTAGCGTTGAAGCTTTCTTT

length: 15
V: TRBV20-1
size: NA
J: TRBJ2-3
D: TRBD2
CDR3: CSVTEVLAGTDTQYF
DNA: TGCAGTGTTACTGAGGTGCTAGCGGGCACAGATACGCAGTATTTT

length: 14
V: TRBV5-1
size: NA
J: TRBJ2-7
D: TRBD2
CDR3: CASSSGWGGYEQYF
DNA: TGCGCCAGCAGCTCCGGGTGGGGGGGATACGAGCAGTACTTC

length: 15
V: TRBV5-1
size: NA
J: TRBJ2-5
D: TRBD1
CDR3: CASSDGQGVGETQYF
DNA: TGCGCCAGCAGCGACGGACAGGGAGTTGGGGAGACCCAGTACTTC

length: 18
V: TRBV7-9
size: NA
J: TRBJ2-1
D: TRBD2
CDR3: CASSPGPTSGSSYNEQFF
DNA: TGTGCCAGCAGCCCAGGACCGACTAGCGGGAGCTCCTACAATGAGCAGTTCTTC

length: 12
V: TRBV29-1
size: NA
J: TRBJ2-1
D: NA
CDR3: CSVENRHNEQFF
DNA: TGCAGCGTTGAAAACAGACACAATGAGCAGTTCTTC

length: 16
V: TRBV13
size: NA
J: TRBJ2-7
D: TRBD2
CDR3: CASRQTSGSFSYEQYF
DNA: TGTGCCAGCAGGCAAACTAGCGGGAGTTTTTCCTACGAGCAGTACTTC

length: 15
V: TRBV19
size: NA
J: TRBJ2-1
D: NA
CDR3: CASSIWTGNRNEQFF
DNA: TGTGCCAGTAGTATTTGGACGGGAAATAGGAATGAGCAGTTCTTC

length: 15
V: TRBV6-4
size: NA
J: TRBJ2-5
D: TRBD2
CDR3: CASSDQAGAGETQYF
DNA: TGTGCCAGCAGTGACCAAGCGGGGGCAGGAGAGACCCAGTACTTC

length: 10
V: TRBV19
size: NA
J: TRBJ1-2
D: NA
CDR3: CGAGNYGYTF
DNA: TGTGGGGCGGGGAACTATGGCTACACCTTC

length: 16
V: TRBV4-2
size: NA
J: TRBJ1-5
D: NA
CDR3: CASSLEGGYSNQPQHF
DNA: TGTGCCAGCAGCCTCGAAGGGGGATATAGCAATCAGCCCCAGCATTTT

length: 14
V: TRBV5-1
size: NA
J: TRBJ1-5
D: NA
CDR3: CASSLDNPNQPQHF
DNA: TGCGCCAGCAGCTTGGATAATCCGAATCAGCCCCAGCATTTT

length: 14
V: TRBV5-1
size: NA
J: TRBJ2-1
D: NA
CDR3: CASSLGTANNEQFF
DNA: TGCGCCAGCAGCTTGGGGACTGCTAACAATGAGCAGTTCTTC

length: 18
V: TRBV28
size: NA
J: TRBJ2-1
D: TRBD2
CDR3: CASSLRLAGAGSYNEQFF
DNA: TGTGCCAGCAGTTTGAGGCTAGCGGGAGCGGGCTCCTACAATGAGCAGTTCTTC

length: 17
V: TRBV28
size: NA
J: TRBJ1-5
D: NA
CDR3: CASSPPPRVRSNQPQHF
DNA: TGTGCCAGCAGTCCACCCCCCAGGGTACGAAGCAATCAGCCCCAGCATTTT

length: 15
V: TRBV7-2
size: NA
J: TRBJ2-1
D: TRBD2
CDR3: CASSLLARDANEQFF
DNA: TGTGCCAGCAGCCTACTAGCGCGGGATGCGAATGAGCAGTTCTTC

length: 12
V: TRBV11-3
size: NA
J: TRBJ2-1
D: NA
CDR3: CASSFGLPDLFF
DNA: TGTGCCAGCAGCTTCGGACTCCCCGATCTGTTCTTC

length: 15
V: TRBV5-4
size: NA
J: TRBJ2-2
D: TRBD1
CDR3: CASSAGTGEVGELFF
DNA: TGTGCCAGCAGTGCTGGGACAGGGGAAGTCGGGGAGCTGTTTTTT

length: 15
V: TRBV6-2/TRBV6-3
size: NA
J: TRBJ2-3
D: TRBD2
CDR3: CASSRLAGASDTQYF
DNA: TGTGCCAGCAGTCGACTAGCGGGAGCGTCAGATACGCAGTATTTT

length: 17
V: TRBV7-8
size: NA
J: TRBJ2-7
D: TRBD1
CDR3: CASSLAGWTGGTYEQYF
DNA: TGTGCCAGCAGCTTAGCGGGATGGACAGGGGGTACCTACGAGCAGTACTTC

length: 15
V: TRBV4-1
size: NA
J: TRBJ2-1
D: NA
CDR3: CASSPNPSSYNEQFF
DNA: TGCGCCAGCAGCCCGAATCCCAGCTCCTACAATGAGCAGTTCTTC

length: 14
V: TRBV5-4
size: NA
J: TRBJ2-7
D: NA
CDR3: CASSLGGGSREQYF
DNA: TGTGCCAGCAGCTTGGGAGGGGGATCGAGGGAGCAGTACTTC

length: 14
V: TRBV5-1
size: once
J: TRBJ1-1
D: NA
CDR3: CASSLVVMNTEAFF
DNA: TGCGCCAGCAGCTTGGTTGTAATGAACACTGAAGCTTTCTTT